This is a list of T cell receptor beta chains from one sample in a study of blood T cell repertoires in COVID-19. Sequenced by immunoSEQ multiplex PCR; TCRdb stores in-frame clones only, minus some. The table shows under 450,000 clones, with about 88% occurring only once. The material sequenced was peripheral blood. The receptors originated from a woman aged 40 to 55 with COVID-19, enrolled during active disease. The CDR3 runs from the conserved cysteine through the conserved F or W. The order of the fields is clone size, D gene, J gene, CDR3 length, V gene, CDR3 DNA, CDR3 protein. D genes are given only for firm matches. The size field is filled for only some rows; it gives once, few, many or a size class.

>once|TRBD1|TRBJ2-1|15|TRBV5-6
TGTGCCAGCAGCTTTGGGACAGGGGACTACAATGAGCAGTTCTTC
CASSFGTGDYNEQFF
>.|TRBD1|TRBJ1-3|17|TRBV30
TGTGCCTGGAGCGATACAGACAGGGGCCTCTCTGGAAACACCATATATTTT
CAWSDTDRGLSGNTIYF
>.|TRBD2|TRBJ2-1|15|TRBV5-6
TGTGCCAGCAGCTTGGGTGGGACTAGTCGCAATGAGCAGTTCTTC
CASSLGGTSRNEQFF
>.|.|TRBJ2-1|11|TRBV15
TGTGCCACCCGTACTTACAATGAGCAGTTCTTC
CATRTYNEQFF
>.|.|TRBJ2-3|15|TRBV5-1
TGCGCCAGCAGCCTCACTAGAGTACGGGCAGATACGCAGTATTTT
CASSLTRVRADTQYF
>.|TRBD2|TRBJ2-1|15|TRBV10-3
TGTGCCATCAACCTTAGCGGGGGGGGCTACAATGAGCAGTTCTTC
CAINLSGGGYNEQFF
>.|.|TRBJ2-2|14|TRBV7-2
TGTGCCAGCTATTGGGCTATTAACACCGGGGAGCTGTTTTTT
CASYWAINTGELFF
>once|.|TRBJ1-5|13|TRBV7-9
TGTGCCAGCAGCTTGTCGGGGAATCAGCCCCAGCATTTT
CASSLSGNQPQHF
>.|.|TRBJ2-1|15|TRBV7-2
TGTGCCAGCAGCTTAGCCTTAATACTTGAGGATGAGCAGTTCTTC
CASSLALILEDEQFF
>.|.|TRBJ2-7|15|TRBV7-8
TGTGCCAGCAGCTTAGAGCAGGGCCGGACCTACGAGCAGTACTTC
CASSLEQGRTYEQYF
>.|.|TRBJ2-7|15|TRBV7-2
TGTGCCAGCAGCTTTGCGGAGGGGGGGTCTTACGAGCAGTACTTC
CASSFAEGGSYEQYF
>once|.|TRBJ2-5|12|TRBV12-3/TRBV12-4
TGTGGGAGGGAGGAGGGTGGGGAGACCCAGTACTTC
CGREEGGETQYF
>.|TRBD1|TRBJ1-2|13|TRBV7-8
TGTGCCAGCAGCGCAGGGACAGCCTATGGCTACACCTTC
CASSAGTAYGYTF
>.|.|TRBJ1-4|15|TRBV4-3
TGCGCCAGCAGCCAAGATGGCAGATATAATGAAAAACTGTTTTTT
CASSQDGRYNEKLFF
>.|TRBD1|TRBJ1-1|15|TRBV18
TGTGCCAGCTCACAGTTACAGGGGGCGGAGACTGAAGCTTTCTTT
CASSQLQGAETEAFF
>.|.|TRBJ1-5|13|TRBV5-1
TGCGCCAGCAGCCGGGAGGGGCATCAGCCCCAGCATTTT
CASSREGHQPQHF
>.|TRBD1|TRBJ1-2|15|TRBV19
TGTGCCAGTAGTCAATTGGGACAGCCCAACTATGGCTACACCTTC
CASSQLGQPNYGYTF
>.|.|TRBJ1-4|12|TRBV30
TGTGCCTGGAGGACGCTACTGGGCCGACTGTTTTTT
CAWRTLLGRLFF
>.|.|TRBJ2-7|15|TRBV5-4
TGTGCCAGCAGCCCCTCCGGGGGGCGGACCTACGAGCAGTACTTC
CASSPSGGRTYEQYF
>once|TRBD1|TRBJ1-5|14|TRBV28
TGTGCCAGCAGCTCCGGGACAGGGACTCAGCCCCAGCATTTT
CASSSGTGTQPQHF
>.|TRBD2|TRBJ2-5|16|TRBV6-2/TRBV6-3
TGTGCCAGCAGTTACTCGGCTAGCGGGGTCCAAGAGACCCAGTACTTC
CASSYSASGVQETQYF
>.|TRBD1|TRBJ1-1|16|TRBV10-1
TGCGCCAGCAGCCTCGACAGGGCGGGCGAGAACACTGAAGCTTTCTTT
CASSLDRAGENTEAFF
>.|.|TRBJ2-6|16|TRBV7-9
TGTGCCAGCAGCTTAATCGGGGATGCCGGGGCCAACGTCCTGACTTTC
CASSLIGDAGANVLTF
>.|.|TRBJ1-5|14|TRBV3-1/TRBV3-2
TGTGCCAGCAGCCAAGGGGGGGTCAGGCAGCCCCAGCATTTT
CASSQGGVRQPQHF
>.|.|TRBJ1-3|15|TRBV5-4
TGTGCCAGCAGCTTGGAGGGGGATGCTGGAAACACCATATATTTT
CASSLEGDAGNTIYF
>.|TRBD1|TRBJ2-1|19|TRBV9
TGTGCCAGCAGCGTAGTTGGGGACAGGGGAGGTAGGATCTACAATGAGCAGTTCTTC
CASSVVGDRGGRIYNEQFF
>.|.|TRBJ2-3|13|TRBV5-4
TGTGCCAGCAGCATCAGGGGTGAGGATACGCAGTATTTT
CASSIRGEDTQYF
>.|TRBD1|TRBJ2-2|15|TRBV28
TGTGCCAGCAGTCTCCGGGACAGGGACGCCGGGGAGCTGTTTTTT
CASSLRDRDAGELFF
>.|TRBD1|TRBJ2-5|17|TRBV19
TGTGCCAGTAGTATGGGAACCGAACAGGGGGCACAAGAGACCCAGTACTTC
CASSMGTEQGAQETQYF
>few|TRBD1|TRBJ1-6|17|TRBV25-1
TGTGCCAGCAGTGAAGGACGGACAGGGGTACCTCATTCACCCCTCCACTTT
CASSEGRTGVPHSPLHF
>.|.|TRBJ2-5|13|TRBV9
TGTGCCAGCAGCGTAGGTATCCAAGAGACCCAGTACTTC
CASSVGIQETQYF
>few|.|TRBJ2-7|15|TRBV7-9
TGTGCCAGCAGCAATGTCCGGGTTGGATCTCGGGAGCAGTACTTC
CASSNVRVGSREQYF
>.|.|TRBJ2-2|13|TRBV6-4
TGTGCCAGCAGGGAACAGGGAGCCGGGGAGCTGTTTTTT
CASREQGAGELFF
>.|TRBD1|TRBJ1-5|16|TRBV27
TGTGCCAGCAGTTTGACAGGGGAGGTTGGCAATCAGCCCCAGCATTTT
CASSLTGEVGNQPQHF
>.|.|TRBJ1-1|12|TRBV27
TGTGCCAGCAGTTTCCCCGGGGGGGAAGCTTTCTTT
CASSFPGGEAFF
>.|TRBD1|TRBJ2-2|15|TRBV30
TGTGCCTGGGGGTACAGGGGCGTTAACACCGGGGAGCTGTTTTTT
CAWGYRGVNTGELFF
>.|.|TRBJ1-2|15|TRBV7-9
TGTGCCAGCAGGCCGGGAAGATTTGGAGGCTATGGCTACACCTTC
CASRPGRFGGYGYTF
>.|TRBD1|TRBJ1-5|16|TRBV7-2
TGTGCCAGCAGCCAGTCACAGGGGGCTCATAGACAGCCCCAGCATTTT
CASSQSQGAHRQPQHF
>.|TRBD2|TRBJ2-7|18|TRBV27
TGTGCCAGCAGCAGGACTAGCGGGAGGACCCAATCCTCCTACGAGCAGTACTTC
CASSRTSGRTQSSYEQYF
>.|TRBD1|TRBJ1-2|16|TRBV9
TGTGCCAGCAGCGTGCGGGACAGAAGGGGCCCCTATGGCTACACCTTC
CASSVRDRRGPYGYTF
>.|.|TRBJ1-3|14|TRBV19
TGTGCCAGTAGTATAGGAGGCTCTGGAAACACCATATATTTT
CASSIGGSGNTIYF
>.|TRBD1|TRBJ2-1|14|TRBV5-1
TGCGCCAGCAGCTTCGGGACAGGGGGAAATGAGCAGTTCTTC
CASSFGTGGNEQFF
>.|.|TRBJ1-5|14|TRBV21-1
TGTGCCAGCGGCCGGACAGGGGAGGAGCAGCCCCAGCATTTT
CASGRTGEEQPQHF
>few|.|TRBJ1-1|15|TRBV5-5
TGTGCCAGCAGCTTGGCCGGACAGATGAACACTGAAGCTTTCTTT
CASSLAGQMNTEAFF
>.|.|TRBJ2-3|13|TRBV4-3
TGCGCCAGCAGCCGTCGGAGCACAGATACGCAGTATTTT
CASSRRSTDTQYF
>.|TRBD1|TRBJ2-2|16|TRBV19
TGTGCCAGTAGTGCTAACCGGGACAGGGACACCGGGGAGCTGTTTTTT
CASSANRDRDTGELFF